Shown below are 18 T cell receptor beta chains from a single sample sequenced in a study of Ad26.COV2.S vaccination and SARS-CoV-2 variants. Treatment denoted: some 19 received Ad26.COV2.S at low or high dose, single or two shots; about 5 received placebo; per-sample allocation not given. Day 63 following the first vaccine or placebo injection was when the samples were taken. Data came from immunoSEQ multiplex PCR; TCRdb stores just in-frame clones and leaves some out. The data contain 400,000 to 450,000 clones, roughly 90% of them seen just once; the ten biggest clones take up around 1.8%. This specimen consisted of peripheral blood, obtained in a trial of Ad26.COV2.S vaccine versus placebo. These receptors were collected from a person aged 18 to 59 who received the Ad26.COV2.S COVID-19 vaccine or a placebo.

This chain uses TRBV6-1 with TRBJ2-6, with 9 positions matching TRBD1. This CDR3 region has 18 residues. Germline V gives CDR1 MNHNS, CDR2 SASEGT. Trimming cost V 0 bases and J 3 bases; bases outside gene matches: 6. The CDR3 loop is CASSEAPQGASGANVLTF. Written as DNA, the CDR3 is TGTGCCAGCAGTGAAGCCCCACAGGGGGCGAGTGGGGCCAACGTCCTGACTTTC.

The chain joins TRBV6-1 to TRBJ1-5; a possible D gene is TRBD1 (5 bases). This CDR3 contains 16 residues. CDR1 is MNHNS, CDR2 SASEGT, per germline. The V and J ends lost 0 bases and 4 bases respectively, with 13 bases between them. The CDR3 nucleotides are TGTGCCAGCAGTGAAGCGGAACAGGAGAGAAATCAGCCCCAGCATTTT. Its protein is CASSEAEQERNQPQHF.

This clone has only one observation. The chain combines TRBV6-5 with TRBJ2-3, with 9 bases matching TRBD1. This CDR3 has 16 amino acids. CDR1 and CDR2 (germline): MNHEY, SVGAGI. J gave up 4 bases and V 0 bases, and 5 bases lay outside the gene matches. In nucleotides, the CDR3 is TGTGCCAGCAGTTACTCTCCGGGACAGGGAGCAGATACGCAGTATTTT. As protein: CASSYSPGQGADTQYF.

The DNA for the CDR3 is TGTGCCAGCAGCTCAGGGGGCCCGAACTATGGCTACACCTTC. Translating gives CASSSGGPNYGYTF. The gene calls are TRBV7-9 and TRBJ1-2, with 8 bases lining up with TRBD1. V was clipped by 4 bases and J by 2 bases; unmatched bases: 3. The CDR3 is 14 residues long. Germline lookup yields CDR1 SEHNR and CDR2 FQNEAQ (reference sequence).

The rearrangement joins TRBV24-1 to TRBJ2-5; 15 nucleotides line up with TRBD2. The germline gives CDR1 KGHDR, CDR2 SFDVKD. V was clipped by 4 bases and J by 4 bases; unmatched bases: 6. This CDR3 is 17 amino acids long. The CDR3 loop reads CATSDPGLAGGRETQYF. In DNA, the CDR3 is TGTGCCACCAGTGACCCGGGACTAGCGGGGGGTCGAGAGACCCAGTACTTC.

V gene TRBV7-8 combines with J gene TRBJ2-4; 9 bases are shared with TRBD2. This CDR3 has 15 amino acids. Germline V CDR1 and CDR2: SGHVS, FQNEAQ. Trimming took 2 bases from V and 8 from J; bases not matched to a gene: 7. In DNA, the CDR3 is TGTGCCAGCAGCTTATCCGCGGGGGGGCTAGACATTCAGTACTTC. Its translation is CASSLSAGGLDIQYF.

The chain carries TRBV11-2 and TRBJ2-4, with 8 nucleotides matching TRBD2. Germline-derived CDR1 and CDR2 are SGHAT and FQNNGV. The CDR3 contains 18 residues. V lost 6 bases to trimming and J lost 0 bases; unmatched junction nucleotides: 13. The chain's CDR3 is CASRRSSWAGGAKNIQYF. The CDR3 region has the DNA TGTGCCAGCAGAAGATCATCATGGGCGGGGGGAGCCAAAAACATTCAGTACTTC.

This clone was recorded at least ten times. Here the CDR3 reads CASSPSGDTDYGYTF. In nucleotides, the CDR3 is TGTGCCAGCAGCCCAAGCGGGGATACAGACTATGGCTACACCTTC. The rearrangement joins TRBV9 to TRBJ1-2; D not certain. The V end lost 4 bases, the J end lost 3 bases, and 16 bases lay between the germline ends. Germline-derived CDR1 and CDR2 are SGDLS and YYNGEE. The CDR3 consists of 15 residues.

J is TRBJ1-6 and V is TRBV3-1 (or the pseudogene TRBV3-2); D might be TRBD1 (6 bases). CDR3 length: 18 residues. V lost 1 base and J 0 bases, leaving 13 bases between the germline ends. In germline, CDR1 is LGHDT, CDR2 YNNKEL (reference sequence). CDR3 amino acids: CASSQGTDFYSYNSPLHF. CDR3 in DNA: TGTGCCAGCAGCCAAGGGACAGATTTCTACTCCTATAATTCACCCCTCCACTTT.

Only one count was recorded for this clone. The J gene is TRBJ2-7, the V gene TRBV4-3; D not resolved. Germline assignment: CDR1 LGHNA and CDR2 YSLEER. CDR3 length equals 14 residues. The V end lost 0 bases, the J end lost 4 bases, and 10 bases lay between the germline ends. The CDR3, as DNA: TGCGCCAGCAGCCAAGAACGGCAGGAGTACGAGCAGTACTTC. Encoded protein: CASSQERQEYEQYF.

CDR3 amino acids: CASSLTDPSNEQFF. The CDR3 DNA reads as TGTGCCAGCAGTTTGACAGACCCAAGCAATGAGCAGTTCTTC. This rearrangement joins TRBV28 to TRBJ2-1; D is perhaps TRBD1 (5 bases). Trimming removed 3 bases at V and 6 bases at J, with 12 bases between. Germline V gene sequence: CDR1 MDHEN, CDR2 SYDVKM. CDR3 size: 14 residues. Using reference TRBV28 and TRBJ2-1 for the parts outside the CDR3, the full variable domain is DVKVTQSSRYLVKRTGEKVFLECVQDMDHENMFWYRQDPGLGLRLIYFSYDVKMKEKGDIPEGYSVSREKKERFSLILESASTNQTSMYLCASSLTDPSNEQFFGPGTRLTVL.

V and J are TRBV12-1 and TRBJ2-7; the table's TRBD2 call for D was not verified on the DNA. TRBV12-1 is deemed a pseudogene. This CDR3 comprises 12 residues. The CDR3 DNA sequence: TGTGCCAACTTAGGAACTATGCACGAGCAGTACTTC. This sequence encodes CANLGTMHEQYF.

The chain combines TRBV19 with TRBJ2-3; D is unclear. CDR1 and CDR2 (germline): LNHDA, SQIVND (reference sequence). The CDR3 extends over 15 amino acids. Trimming removed 5 bases at V and 4 bases at J, with 16 bases between. As DNA, the CDR3 is TGTGCCAGTAGTGGCTACCGGGTCGCGGCAGATACGCAGTATTTT. Translated, it gives CASSGYRVAADTQYF.

The chain uses TRBV18 and TRBJ1-1; tentatively, D is TRBD1 (6 bases). Germline assignment: CDR1 KGHSH and CDR2 LQKENI. The CDR3 is 13 amino acids. V was pared by 7 bases and J by 6 bases, with 15 bases between. CDR3 loop: CASYPNREAEAFF. DNA of the CDR3: TGTGCCAGCTACCCCAACAGGGAGGCTGAAGCTTTCTTT.

This clone is a singleton in its sample. This chain uses TRBV12-3 or TRBV12-4 with TRBJ1-2; unclear D gene. There are 12 residues in the CDR3. Trimming removed 2 bases from V and 6 bases from J, with 7 bases in between. CDR3 sequence: CASSLTPNGYTF. CDR3 DNA sequence: TGTGCCAGCAGTTTAACGCCCAATGGCTACACCTTC.

The chain recombines TRBV4-3 with TRBJ1-2; unclear D gene. Germline assignment: CDR1 LGHNA and CDR2 YSLEER. The CDR3 spans 15 residues. Trimming pared 0 bases from V and 2 bases from J, leaving 10 bases between. CDR3 DNA: TGCGCCAGCAGCCAAGAGTGGGAGGAGAACTATGGCTACACCTTC. As protein: CASSQEWEENYGYTF.

The chain joins TRBV5-8 to TRBJ2-5; maybe TRBD1 (5 bases). Per the germline V gene, CDR1 is SGHTS and CDR2 is YDEGEE. V gave up 4 bases and J gave up 7 bases, with 17 bases separating them. This CDR3 is built from 14 residues. CDR3 in amino acids: CASSQGPLERTQYF. CDR3 in DNA: TGTGCCAGCAGCCAGGGTCCCCTCGAACGGACCCAGTACTTC.

V gene TRBV4-1 combines with J gene TRBJ2-5; 8 bases match TRBD2. CDR3 length: 14 amino acids. The V gene end was trimmed by 1 base and the J gene end by 4 bases; junction bases not matched to a gene: 2. Germline CDR1 MGHRA, CDR2 YSYEKL. The CDR3, as DNA: TGCGCCAGCAGCCAAGCGCTAGCGGGAGAGACCCAGTACTTC. This translates into CASSQALAGETQYF.